A single sample is the source of the 19 T cell receptor beta chains below, sequenced in a study of cytomegalovirus exposure and HLA in healthy donors. Profiled with immunoSEQ multiplex PCR; TCRdb holds only in-frame clones, not every one. The sample includes under 250,000 clones, roughly 87% seen only once; the top ten take 9.5% to 15%. Specimen: PBMCs. The receptors come from a man aged 18 to 29 in good health and CMV-seropositive.

The gene calls are TRBV14 and TRBJ2-7; no clear D. The ends were cut back, 1 base at V and 2 bases at J, with 15 bases in the middle. This CDR3 contains 16 residues. Germline V gene lookup returns CDR1 SGHDN and CDR2 FVKESK. CDR3 coding DNA: TGTGCCAGCAGCCAAGGCCCCCGAGGTTACACCTACGAGCAGTACTTC. Its translation is CASSQGPRGYTYEQYF. The entire variable domain, with the rest obtained from reference TRBV14 and TRBJ2-7, is as follows: EAGVTQFPSHSVIEKGQTVTLRCDPISGHDNLYWYRRVMGKEIKFLLHFVKESKQDESGMPNNRFLAERTGGTYSTLKVQPAELEDSGVYFCASSQGPRGYTYEQYFGPGTRLTVT.

The V call is TRBV5-6, the J call TRBJ2-7; 11 nucleotides agree with TRBD1. V shed 4 bases, J shed 3 bases, and the junction held 3 bases outside the gene matches. Per the germline V gene, CDR1 is SGHDT and CDR2 is YYEEEE. The CDR3 extends over 14 amino acids. CDR3 bases: TGTGCCAGCAGCGGCGGGACAGGGGGCTACGAGCAGTACTTC. Amino acids: CASSGGTGGYEQYF.

This chain connects TRBV7-6 to TRBJ2-2; TRBD1 aligns across 8 bases. The CDR3 has 16 amino acids. V gave up 5 bases and J gave up 1 base; unmatched junction bases: 6. Germline V gene lookup returns CDR1 SGHVS and CDR2 FNYEAQ. In DNA form, the CDR3 reads TGTGCCAGCAGCGCCCGACAGGGGAAGAACACCGGGGAGCTGTTTTTT. Amino acids: CASSARQGKNTGELFF.

This clone was seen a single time. V gene TRBV5-1 combines with J gene TRBJ1-1, with D uncertain. V lost 0 bases and J 11 bases, leaving 8 bases between the germline ends. This CDR3 has 11 amino acids. From germline, CDR1 is SGHRS and CDR2 YFSETQ. CDR3 DNA: TGCGCCAGCAGCTTGGACAGTAGGGCTTTCTTT. Amino acid sequence: CASSLDSRAFF.

This clone showed up just a few times. J is TRBJ1-1 and V is TRBV30; D not resolved. V was trimmed by 3 bases and J by 5 bases, leaving 13 bases between them. The germline V gene encodes CDR1 GTSNPN and CDR2 SVGIG (reference sequence). The CDR3 spans 13 residues. The DNA for the CDR3 is TGTGCCTGGAGGTTGGAGGTCGTTACTGAAGCTTTCTTT. Its translation is CAWRLEVVTEAFF.

The chain is built from TRBV4-1 and TRBJ2-2; 9 bases agree with TRBD2. V lost 7 bases, J lost 3 bases, and 9 bases stayed unmatched. The CDR3 length is 16 residues. Germline V CDR1 and CDR2: MGHRA, YSYEKL. This CDR3 reads CASNSAGGWDTGELFF. DNA of the CDR3: TGCGCCAGCAACTCAGCGGGAGGTTGGGACACCGGGGAGCTGTTTTTT.

This sequence joins TRBV5-6 and TRBJ2-3; D not resolved. CDR1 is SGHDT, CDR2 YYEEEE, per germline. Deletions cut 2 bases from V and 2 bases from J, with 9 bases between. This CDR3 is built from 14 residues. CDR3 coding DNA: TGTGCCAGCAGCTTATCAGGTACCACAGATACGCAGTATTTT. It translates to CASSLSGTTDTQYF. Based on the CDR3 plus reference TRBV5-6 and TRBJ2-3, the full variable domain is DAGVTQSPTHLIKTRGQQVTLRCSPKSGHDTVSWYQQALGQGPQFIFQYYEEEERQRGNFPDRFSGHQFPNYSSELNVNALLLGDSALYLCASSLSGTTDTQYFGPGTRLTVL.

This chain joins TRBV6-6 and TRBJ2-7; the D call may be TRBD1 or TRBD2 (6 bases each). There are 13 residues in the CDR3. The V gene lost 2 bases and the J gene lost 6 bases, with 11 bases spanning the gap. CDR1 is MNHNY, CDR2 SVGAGI, per germline (reference sequence). The CDR3 nucleotides read TGTGCCAGCAGTTACCCCGGGGGCTTCGAGCAGTACTTC. This sequence encodes CASSYPGGFEQYF.

This chain's CDR3 is CASSRPGQRTERGNPYEQYF. The CDR3, as DNA: TGCGCCAGCAGCCGCCCGGGACAGAGGACCGAGCGGGGCAATCCCTACGAGCAGTACTTC. The gene calls are TRBV4-1 and TRBJ2-7; tentatively, D is TRBD1 or TRBD2 (7 bases each). Germline V gene data show CDR1 as MGHRA and CDR2 as YSYEKL. The CDR3 is 20 amino acids. The germline V and J ends were trimmed by 4 bases and 2 bases, with 30 bases remaining between them.

The genes are TRBV27 and TRBJ1-5, with D perhaps TRBD1 (6 bases). V lost 5 bases to trimming and J lost 6 bases, with 17 bases between them. CDR1 and CDR2 (germline): MNHEY, SMNVEV (reference sequence). The CDR3 sequence is 15 residues long. The CDR3: CASSDRLGVSQPQHF. The DNA of the CDR3 is TGTGCCAGCAGTGACAGGTTAGGGGTGAGTCAGCCCCAGCATTTT.

This sequence joins TRBV7-6 and TRBJ2-3; 12 positions agree with TRBD2. Germline V gene data show CDR1 as SGHVS and CDR2 as FNYEAQ. There are 16 residues in the CDR3. V dropped 5 bases and J dropped 1; count of bases not matched to a gene: 4. CDR3 residues: CASSPRLAGGTDTQYF. Written as DNA, the CDR3 is TGTGCCAGCAGCCCTCGACTAGCGGGGGGCACAGATACGCAGTATTTT.

The chain has TRBV5-1 and TRBJ2-1; the match to TRBD1 covers 7 bases. Germline assignment: CDR1 SGHRS and CDR2 YFSETQ. This CDR3 comprises 14 residues. The V gene end was trimmed by 2 bases and the J gene end by 8 bases; junction bases not matched to a gene: 7. CDR3 in DNA: TGCGCCAGCAGCTTAAACAGGGGATCCGATGAGCAGTTCTTC. Translating it yields CASSLNRGSDEQFF.

Here the CDR3 DNA reads TGTGCCACCAGCAGGCCAAGCGGGAGAGGCGCAGATACGCAGTATTTT. The encoded protein is CATSRPSGRGADTQYF. V and J are TRBV15 and TRBJ2-3; 8 nucleotides line up with TRBD2. Germline V CDR1 and CDR2: LNHNV, YYDKDF (reference sequence). The length of the CDR3 is 16 residues. V was clipped by 3 bases and J by 4 bases; unmatched bases: 9.

V is TRBV6-5 and J is TRBJ2-4; D possibly corresponds to TRBD2 (6 bases). The CDR3 sequence is 15 residues long. Per germline, CDR1 MNHEY and CDR2 SVGAGI. The ends were cut back, 4 bases at V and 3 bases at J, with 13 bases in the middle. This CDR3 reads CASSSGPRGKNIQYF. The CDR3 coding sequence is TGTGCCAGCAGTTCTGGACCGCGGGGCAAAAACATTCAGTACTTC.

This chain uses TRBV4-2 with TRBJ2-2, with 7 nucleotides matching TRBD2. The germline CDR1 and CDR2 sequences are LGHNA and YNFKEQ. The CDR3 extends over 16 amino acids. Unmatched junction bases numbered 11, after V lost 4 bases and J lost 6 bases. The CDR3 region is CASSRRASGGSGELFF. CDR3 coding DNA: TGTGCCAGCAGCCGGAGGGCTAGCGGAGGGTCCGGGGAGCTGTTTTTT.

The gene calls are TRBV29-1 and TRBJ2-7; 8 nucleotides match TRBD2. The V and J ends lost 5 bases and 2 bases, in that order; junction bases with no gene match: 2. The CDR3 is made up of 12 amino acids. Germline CDR1 is SQVTM and CDR2 is ANQGSEA. The CDR3 sequence: CSVIGGAYEQYF. DNA of the CDR3: TGCAGCGTTATCGGGGGGGCCTACGAGCAGTACTTC.

The chain has TRBV14 and TRBJ1-1; weak D call: TRBD1 (5 bases). The germline gives CDR1 SGHDN, CDR2 FVKESK. Trimming removed 4 bases at V and 5 bases at J, with 14 bases between. The CDR3 spans 14 residues. This CDR3 reads CASSLNARVTEAFF. The CDR3 DNA is TGTGCCAGCAGCCTCAACGCCAGGGTAACTGAAGCTTTCTTT. Complete variable domain (other parts from reference TRBV14 and TRBJ1-1): EAGVTQFPSHSVIEKGQTVTLRCDPISGHDNLYWYRRVMGKEIKFLLHFVKESKQDESGMPNNRFLAERTGGTYSTLKVQPAELEDSGVYFCASSLNARVTEAFFGQGTRLTVV.

The chain employs TRBV9 and TRBJ2-7; D remains ambiguous. With 1 base removed from V and 2 bases from J, the gap between germline ends came to 4 bases. The germline V gene has CDR1 SGDLS and CDR2 YYNGEE. CDR3 length: 12 residues. CDR3 protein: CASSVQAYEQYF. Written as DNA, the CDR3 is TGTGCCAGCAGCGTACAGGCCTACGAGCAGTACTTC.

The chain has TRBV30 and TRBJ2-2; D is possibly TRBD1 (5 bases). The CDR3 is made up of 14 amino acids. Trimming took off 2 bases at V and 0 bases at J, with 7 bases between the two ends. In germline, CDR1 is GTSNPN, CDR2 SVGIG (reference sequence). CDR3 region: CAWSSRANTGELFF. CDR3 coding DNA: TGTGCCTGGAGTTCCAGGGCGAACACCGGGGAGCTGTTTTTT.